This T cell receptor beta chain was recorded in a study of T cells in Graves' hyperthyroidism and ophthalmopathy. About the study: Staff took peripheral blood when the initial diagnosis was made, before any treatment began.

Germline V CDR1 and CDR2: SGHTA, FQGNSA. CDR3 length equals 14 residues. Trimming stripped 5 bases from V and 6 bases from J, with 17 bases between. Those patients with uncontrolled infection, other autoimmune disease, pregnancy or lactation were excluded. Fresh peripheral blood, around 11 ml of it, supplied the PBMCs. Regions amplified from RNA transcripts were the TCR beta CDR3 regions. The study used the HTBI primer set for a first-round RT-PCR of the TCR CDR3. TCRdb reprocessed the multiplex PCR reads via MiXCR and lists one record per CDR3 protein. The profile shows approximately 400,000 distinct CDR3 sequences, more than 14% of them singletons. Regarding the study as a whole: Through a model of 13 V-J features, ophthalmopathy was separated from stable hyperthyroidism.

This clonotype was detected many times. Its target is unknown. The source is a woman aged 25-40 years with Graves' ophthalmopathy. The sample comprised blood. The chain carries TRBV7-2 and TRBJ2-7, with D perhaps TRBD2 (6 bases). The CDR3: CASSPRRGAGEQYF. The CDR3 DNA reads as TGTGCCAGCAGCCCGAGGCGCGGGGCGGGCGAGCAGTACTTC.